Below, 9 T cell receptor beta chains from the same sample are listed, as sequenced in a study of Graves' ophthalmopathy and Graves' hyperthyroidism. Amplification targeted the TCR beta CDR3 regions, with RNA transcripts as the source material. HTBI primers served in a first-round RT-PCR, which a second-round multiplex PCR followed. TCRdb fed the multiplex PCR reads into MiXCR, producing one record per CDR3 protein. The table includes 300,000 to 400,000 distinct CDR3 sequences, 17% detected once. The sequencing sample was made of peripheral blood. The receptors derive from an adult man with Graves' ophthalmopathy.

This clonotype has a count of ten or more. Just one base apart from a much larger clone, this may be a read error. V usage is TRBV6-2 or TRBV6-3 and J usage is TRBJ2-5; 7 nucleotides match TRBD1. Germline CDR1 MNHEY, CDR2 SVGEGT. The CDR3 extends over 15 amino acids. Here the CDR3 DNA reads TGTGCCAGCAGTTACTCGGGACAGATACAAGGGACCCAGTACTTC. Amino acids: CASSYSGQIQGTQYF.

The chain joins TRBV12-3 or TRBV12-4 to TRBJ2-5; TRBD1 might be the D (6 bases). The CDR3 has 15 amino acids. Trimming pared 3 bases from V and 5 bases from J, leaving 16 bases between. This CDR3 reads CASSFNLGQRETQYF. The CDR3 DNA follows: TGTGCCAGCAGTTTTAATCTGGGACAACGGGAGACCCAGTACTTC.

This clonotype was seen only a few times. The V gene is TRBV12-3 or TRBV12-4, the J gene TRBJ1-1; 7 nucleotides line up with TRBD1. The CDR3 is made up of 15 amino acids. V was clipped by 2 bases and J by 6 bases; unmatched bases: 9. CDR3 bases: TGTGCCAGCAGTTTACCGACTGGGACAGTATCTGAAGCTTTCTTT. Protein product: CASSLPTGTVSEAFF.

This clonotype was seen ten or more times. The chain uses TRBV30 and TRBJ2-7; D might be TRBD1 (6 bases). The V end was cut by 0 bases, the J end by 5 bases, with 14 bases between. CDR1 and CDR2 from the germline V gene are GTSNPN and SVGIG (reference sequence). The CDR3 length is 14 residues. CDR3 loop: CAWSVRYRENEQYF. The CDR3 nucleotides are TGTGCCTGGAGTGTACGATACAGGGAGAACGAGCAGTACTTC.

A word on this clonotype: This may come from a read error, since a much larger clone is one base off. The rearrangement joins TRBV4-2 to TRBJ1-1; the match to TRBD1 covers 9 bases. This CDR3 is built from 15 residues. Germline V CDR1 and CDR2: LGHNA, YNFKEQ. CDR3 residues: CASSQADRGNTEASF. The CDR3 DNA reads TGTGCCAGCAGCCAAGCAGACAGGGGGAACACTGAAGCTTCCTTT.

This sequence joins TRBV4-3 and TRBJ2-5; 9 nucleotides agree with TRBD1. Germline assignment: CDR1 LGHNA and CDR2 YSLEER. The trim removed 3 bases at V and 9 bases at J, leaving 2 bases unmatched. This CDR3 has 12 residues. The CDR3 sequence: CASSQGQGSQYF. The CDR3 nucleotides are TGCGCCAGCAGCCAGGGACAGGGTTCCCAGTACTTC.

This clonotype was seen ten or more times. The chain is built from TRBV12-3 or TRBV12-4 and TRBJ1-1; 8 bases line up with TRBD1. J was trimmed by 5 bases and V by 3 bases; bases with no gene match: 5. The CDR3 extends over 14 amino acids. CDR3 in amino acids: CASSFPGQGTEAFF. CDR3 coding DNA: TGTGCCAGCAGTTTCCCCGGACAGGGTACTGAAGCTTTCTTT.

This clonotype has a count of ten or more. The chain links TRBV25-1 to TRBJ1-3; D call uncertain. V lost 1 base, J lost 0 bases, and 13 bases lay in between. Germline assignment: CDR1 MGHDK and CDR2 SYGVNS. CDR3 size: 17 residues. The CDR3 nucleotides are TGTGCCAGCAGTGAATCTCGGGCGGTGAGCTCTGGAAACACCATATATTTT. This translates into CASSESRAVSSGNTIYF.

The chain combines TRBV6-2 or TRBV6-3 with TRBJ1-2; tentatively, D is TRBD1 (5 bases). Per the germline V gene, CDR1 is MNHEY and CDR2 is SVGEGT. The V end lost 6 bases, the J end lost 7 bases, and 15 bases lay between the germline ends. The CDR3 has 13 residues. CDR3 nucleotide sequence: TGTGCCAGCAGCACGGACATACGAGGTGGCTACACCTTC. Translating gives CASSTDIRGGYTF.